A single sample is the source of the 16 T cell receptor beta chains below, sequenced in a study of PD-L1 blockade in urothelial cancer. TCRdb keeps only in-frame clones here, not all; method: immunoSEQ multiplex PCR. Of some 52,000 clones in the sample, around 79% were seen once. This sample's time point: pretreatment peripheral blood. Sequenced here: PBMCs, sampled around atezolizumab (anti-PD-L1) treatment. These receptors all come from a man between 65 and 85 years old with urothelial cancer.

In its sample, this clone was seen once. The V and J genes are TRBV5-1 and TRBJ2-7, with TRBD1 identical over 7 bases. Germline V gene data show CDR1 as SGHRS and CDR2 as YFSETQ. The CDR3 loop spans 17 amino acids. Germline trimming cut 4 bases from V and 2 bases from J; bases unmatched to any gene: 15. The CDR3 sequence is CASSHSVIQGRTYEQYF. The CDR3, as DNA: TGCGCCAGCAGCCACTCGGTAATACAGGGGAGAACCTACGAGCAGTACTTC.

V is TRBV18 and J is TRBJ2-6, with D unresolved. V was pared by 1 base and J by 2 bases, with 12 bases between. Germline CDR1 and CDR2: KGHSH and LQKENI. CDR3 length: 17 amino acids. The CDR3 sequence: CASSPLGSLAGANVLTF. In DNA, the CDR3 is TGTGCCAGCTCACCACTCGGGTCCCTGGCTGGGGCCAACGTCCTGACTTTC.

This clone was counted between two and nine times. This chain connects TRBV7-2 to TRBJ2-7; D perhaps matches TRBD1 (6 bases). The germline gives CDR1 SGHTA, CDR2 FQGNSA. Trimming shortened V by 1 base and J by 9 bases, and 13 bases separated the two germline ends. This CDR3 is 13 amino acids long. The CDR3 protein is CASSLVSGRGQYF. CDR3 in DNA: TGTGCCAGCAGCTTAGTAAGCGGCAGGGGGCAGTACTTC.

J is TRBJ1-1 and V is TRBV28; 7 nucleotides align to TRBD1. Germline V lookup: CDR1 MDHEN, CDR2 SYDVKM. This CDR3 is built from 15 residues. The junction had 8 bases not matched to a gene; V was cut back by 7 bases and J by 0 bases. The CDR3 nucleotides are TGTGCCAGCATACGCGGTGGGACAGTGAACACTGAAGCTTTCTTT. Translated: CASIRGGTVNTEAFF.

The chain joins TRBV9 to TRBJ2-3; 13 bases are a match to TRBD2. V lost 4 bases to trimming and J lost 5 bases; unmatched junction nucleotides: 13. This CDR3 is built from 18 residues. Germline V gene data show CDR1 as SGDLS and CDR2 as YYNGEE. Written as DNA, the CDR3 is TGTGCCAGCAGCCCCCGTCCCGGGACTAGCGGGGCGGGAGATACGCAGTATTTT. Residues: CASSPRPGTSGAGDTQYF.

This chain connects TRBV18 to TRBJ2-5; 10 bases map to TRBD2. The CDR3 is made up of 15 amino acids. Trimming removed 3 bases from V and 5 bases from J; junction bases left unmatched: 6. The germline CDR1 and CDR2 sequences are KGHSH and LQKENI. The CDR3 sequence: CASSPVAGGMETQYF. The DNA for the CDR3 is TGTGCCAGCTCACCGGTAGCGGGGGGCATGGAGACCCAGTACTTC.

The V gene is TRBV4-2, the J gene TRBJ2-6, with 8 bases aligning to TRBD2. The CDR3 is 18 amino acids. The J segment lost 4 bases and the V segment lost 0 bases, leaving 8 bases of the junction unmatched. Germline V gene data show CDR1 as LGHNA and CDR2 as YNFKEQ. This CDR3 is CASSQDSGMLPGANVLTF. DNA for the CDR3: TGTGCCAGCAGCCAAGATAGCGGGATGCTCCCCGGGGCCAACGTCCTGACTTTC.

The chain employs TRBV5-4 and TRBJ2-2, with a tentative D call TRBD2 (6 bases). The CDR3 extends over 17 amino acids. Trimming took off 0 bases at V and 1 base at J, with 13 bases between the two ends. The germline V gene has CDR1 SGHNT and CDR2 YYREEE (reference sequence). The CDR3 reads CASSLGGDLLNTGELFF. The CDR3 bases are TGTGCCAGCAGCTTGGGGGGGGACCTACTGAACACCGGGGAGCTGTTTTTT.

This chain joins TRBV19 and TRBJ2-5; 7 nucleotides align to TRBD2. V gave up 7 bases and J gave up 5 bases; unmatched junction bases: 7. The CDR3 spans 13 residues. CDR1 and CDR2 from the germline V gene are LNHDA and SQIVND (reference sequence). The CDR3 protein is CASTASGEETQYF. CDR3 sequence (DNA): TGTGCCAGTACCGCAAGCGGGGAGGAGACCCAGTACTTC.

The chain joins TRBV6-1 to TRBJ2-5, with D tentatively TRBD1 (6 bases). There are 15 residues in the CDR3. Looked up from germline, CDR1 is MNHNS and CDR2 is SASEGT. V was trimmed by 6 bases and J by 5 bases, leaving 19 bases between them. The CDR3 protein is CASRVMQGIGETQYF. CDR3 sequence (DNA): TGTGCCAGCAGAGTGATGCAGGGGATTGGGGAGACCCAGTACTTC.

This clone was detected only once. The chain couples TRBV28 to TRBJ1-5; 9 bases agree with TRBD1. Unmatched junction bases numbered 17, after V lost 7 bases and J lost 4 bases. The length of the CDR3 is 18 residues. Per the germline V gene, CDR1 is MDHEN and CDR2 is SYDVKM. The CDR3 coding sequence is TGTGCCAGCACCTTAGGGACAGGGAGGTATGGTTGGAATCAGCCCCAGCATTTT. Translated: CASTLGTGRYGWNQPQHF. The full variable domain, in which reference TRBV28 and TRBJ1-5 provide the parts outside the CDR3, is DVKVTQSSRYLVKRTGEKVFLECVQDMDHENMFWYRQDPGLGLRLIYFSYDVKMKEKGDIPEGYSVSREKKERFSLILESASTNQTSMYLCASTLGTGRYGWNQPQHFGDGTRLSIL.

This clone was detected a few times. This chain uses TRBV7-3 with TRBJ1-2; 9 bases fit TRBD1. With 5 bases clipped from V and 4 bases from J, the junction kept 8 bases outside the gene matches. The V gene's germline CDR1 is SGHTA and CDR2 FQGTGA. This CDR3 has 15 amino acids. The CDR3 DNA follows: TGTGCCAGCAGCACCACAGGGGGCTCAGGCTATGGCTACACCTTC. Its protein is CASSTTGGSGYGYTF.

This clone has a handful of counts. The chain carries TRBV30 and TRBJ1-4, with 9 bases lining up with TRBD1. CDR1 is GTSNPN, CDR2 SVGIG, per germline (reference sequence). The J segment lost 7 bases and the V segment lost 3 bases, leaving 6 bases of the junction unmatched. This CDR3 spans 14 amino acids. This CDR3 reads CAWSTNRGREKLFF. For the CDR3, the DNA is TGTGCCTGGAGCACGAACAGGGGGCGTGAAAAACTGTTTTTT.

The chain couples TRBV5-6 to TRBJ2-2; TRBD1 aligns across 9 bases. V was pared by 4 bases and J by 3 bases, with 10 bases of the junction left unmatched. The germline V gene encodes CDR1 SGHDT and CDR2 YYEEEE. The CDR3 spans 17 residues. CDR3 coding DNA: TGTGCCAGCAGCCGTTTTTGGACAGGGGTCGACACCGGGGAGCTGTTTTTT. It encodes CASSRFWTGVDTGELFF.

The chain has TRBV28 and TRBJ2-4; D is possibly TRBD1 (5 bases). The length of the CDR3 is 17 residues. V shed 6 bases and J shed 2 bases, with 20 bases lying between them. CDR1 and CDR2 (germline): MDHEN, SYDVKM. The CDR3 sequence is CASSFFDSATTKNIQYF. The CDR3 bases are TGTGCCAGCAGCTTTTTCGACAGTGCTACAACCAAAAACATTCAGTACTTC.

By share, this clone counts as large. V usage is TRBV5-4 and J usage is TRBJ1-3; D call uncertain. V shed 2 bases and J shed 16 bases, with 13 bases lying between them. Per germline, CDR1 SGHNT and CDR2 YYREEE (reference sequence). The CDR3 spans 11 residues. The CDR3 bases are TGTGCCAGCAGCTTAAACGGTGTTACGTATTTT. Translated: CASSLNGVTYF.